The entry that follows covers one T cell receptor (beta chain) sequence. Its ends do not fully match the called genes, so a read error is possible. This specimen belongs to a study of blood T cell repertoires in COVID-19. Study details: Specimens from acute and convalescent COVID-19 originated in the United States, Italy and Spain.

The CDR3 runs 15 residues. CDR1 MGHRA and CDR2 YSYEKL come from the germline V gene. Sequenced by immunoSEQ multiplex PCR; TCRdb stores in-frame clones only, minus some. The sample lists 200,000 to 300,000 clones, roughly 80% occurring once. The sequence was collected from a woman aged 55-70 years with active or convalescent COVID-19. This rearrangement joins TRBV4-1 to TRBJ2-7, with 7 positions matching TRBD2. The specimen was peripheral blood. The CDR3 protein is CARSRGDRGAYEQYF. CDR3 sequence (DNA): TGCGCCCGCAGCCGGGGGGACCGGGGGGCCTACGAGCAGTACTTC.